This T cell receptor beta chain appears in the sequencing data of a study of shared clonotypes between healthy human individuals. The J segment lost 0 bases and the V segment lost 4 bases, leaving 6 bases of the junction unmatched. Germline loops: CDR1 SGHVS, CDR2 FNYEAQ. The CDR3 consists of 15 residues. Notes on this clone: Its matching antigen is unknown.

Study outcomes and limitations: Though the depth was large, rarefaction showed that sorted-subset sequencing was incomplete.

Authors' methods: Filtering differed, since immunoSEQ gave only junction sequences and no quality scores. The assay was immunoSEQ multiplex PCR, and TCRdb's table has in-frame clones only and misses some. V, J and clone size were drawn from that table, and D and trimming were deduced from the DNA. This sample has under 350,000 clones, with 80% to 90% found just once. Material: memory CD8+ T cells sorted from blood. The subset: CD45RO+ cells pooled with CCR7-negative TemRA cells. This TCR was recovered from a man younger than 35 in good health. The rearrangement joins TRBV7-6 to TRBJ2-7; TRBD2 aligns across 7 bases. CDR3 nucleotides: TGTGCCAGCAGCTCCCTAGCGGAAAGCTCCTACGAGCAGTACTTC. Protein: CASSSLAESSYEQYF.